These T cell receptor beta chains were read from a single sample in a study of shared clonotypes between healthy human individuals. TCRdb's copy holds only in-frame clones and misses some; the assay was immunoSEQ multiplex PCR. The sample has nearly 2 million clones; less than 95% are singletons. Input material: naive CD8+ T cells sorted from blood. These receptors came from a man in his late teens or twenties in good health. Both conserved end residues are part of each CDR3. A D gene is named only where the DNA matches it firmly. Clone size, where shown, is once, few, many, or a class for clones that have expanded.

cdr3_aa: CASSVDRLGSYYGYTF
cdr3_nt: TGTGCCAGCAGCGTAGATCGACTCGGCAGCTACTATGGCTACACCTTC
clone_size: -
j_call: TRBJ1-2
d_call: -
v_call: TRBV9

cdr3_aa: CAWAAGTGTDTQYF
cdr3_nt: TGTGCCTGGGCCGCCGGGACAGGCACAGATACGCAGTATTTT
clone_size: once
j_call: TRBJ2-3
d_call: TRBD1
v_call: TRBV30

cdr3_aa: CASSLMGQLNEQYF
cdr3_nt: TGTGCCAGCAGTTTGATGGGACAGTTGAACGAGCAGTACTTC
clone_size: -
j_call: TRBJ2-7
d_call: TRBD1
v_call: TRBV7-9

cdr3_aa: CASSRDRDLTEAFF
cdr3_nt: TGTGCCAGCAGCCGAGACAGGGATCTCACTGAAGCTTTCTTT
clone_size: -
j_call: TRBJ1-1
d_call: TRBD1
v_call: TRBV14

cdr3_aa: CASSGYPGERDDYGYTF
cdr3_nt: TGTGCCAGCAGCGGTTACCCAGGGGAGAGGGACGACTATGGCTACACCTTC
clone_size: -
j_call: TRBJ1-2
d_call: -
v_call: TRBV7-9

cdr3_aa: CASSPGQGALRNQPQHF
cdr3_nt: TGTGCCAGTAGTCCCGGACAGGGGGCGTTAAGGAATCAGCCCCAGCATTTT
clone_size: -
j_call: TRBJ1-5
d_call: TRBD1
v_call: TRBV19

cdr3_aa: CAINGPMNTEAFF
cdr3_nt: TGTGCCATCAATGGCCCCATGAACACTGAAGCTTTCTTT
clone_size: -
j_call: TRBJ1-1
d_call: -
v_call: TRBV10-3

cdr3_aa: CASSELGGSFNQPQHF
cdr3_nt: TGTGCCAGCAGTGAATTGGGGGGTTCCTTCAATCAGCCCCAGCATTTT
clone_size: -
j_call: TRBJ1-5
d_call: -
v_call: TRBV6-1

cdr3_aa: CASSVGGTSYTEAFF
cdr3_nt: TGTGCCAGCAGCGTAGGAGGGACAAGCTACACTGAAGCTTTCTTT
clone_size: few
j_call: TRBJ1-1
d_call: -
v_call: TRBV9

cdr3_aa: CASSLGGPYEQYF
cdr3_nt: TGTGCCAGCAGCTTAGGGGGGCCGTACGAGCAGTACTTC
clone_size: -
j_call: TRBJ2-7
d_call: -
v_call: TRBV11-2

cdr3_aa: CATQTGGETQYF
cdr3_nt: TGTGCCACCCAGACGGGAGGAGAGACCCAGTACTTC
clone_size: -
j_call: TRBJ2-5
d_call: TRBD2
v_call: TRBV6-5

cdr3_aa: CASSYSTGREVYEQYF
cdr3_nt: TGTGCCAGCAGTTACTCTACAGGGAGAGAGGTCTACGAGCAGTACTTC
clone_size: -
j_call: TRBJ2-7
d_call: -
v_call: TRBV6-5

cdr3_aa: CASTAGAFF
cdr3_nt: TGTGCCAGCACTGCCGGGGCTTTCTTT
clone_size: -
j_call: TRBJ1-1
d_call: -
v_call: TRBV7-6

cdr3_aa: CASSLGREAGNTIYF
cdr3_nt: TGTGCCAGCAGCTTAGGCAGGGAGGCCGGAAACACCATATATTTT
clone_size: -
j_call: TRBJ1-3
d_call: -
v_call: TRBV7-2

cdr3_aa: CASSIGQPSNYGYTF
cdr3_nt: TGTGCCAGCAGTATCGGACAGCCCTCTAACTATGGCTACACCTTC
clone_size: -
j_call: TRBJ1-2
d_call: -
v_call: TRBV27

cdr3_aa: CAISEYRDSGANVLTF
cdr3_nt: TGTGCCATCAGTGAGTATAGGGACTCTGGGGCCAACGTCCTGACTTTC
clone_size: once
j_call: TRBJ2-6
d_call: -
v_call: TRBV10-3

cdr3_aa: CASSIPPGQPRDQPQHF
cdr3_nt: TGTGCCAGTAGTATTCCCCCTGGACAGCCAAGAGATCAGCCCCAGCATTTT
clone_size: -
j_call: TRBJ1-5
d_call: -
v_call: TRBV19

cdr3_aa: CASSLSLTSYEQYF
cdr3_nt: TGTGCCAGCAGTTTAAGCTTAACTTCCTACGAGCAGTACTTC
clone_size: -
j_call: TRBJ2-7
d_call: -
v_call: TRBV28

cdr3_aa: CASSYGGTLNEQFF
cdr3_nt: TGTGCCAGCAGTTACGGGGGGACTCTCAATGAGCAGTTCTTC
clone_size: -
j_call: TRBJ2-1
d_call: TRBD2
v_call: TRBV28

cdr3_aa: CASQETGGNQPQHF
cdr3_nt: TGTGCCAGCCAAGAGACAGGGGGGAATCAGCCCCAGCATTTT
clone_size: -
j_call: TRBJ1-5
d_call: TRBD1
v_call: TRBV13

cdr3_aa: CSANSDEQFF
cdr3_nt: TGCAGTGCCAATAGCGATGAGCAGTTCTTC
clone_size: -
j_call: TRBJ2-1
d_call: -
v_call: TRBV20-1

cdr3_aa: CASSLVGAEAFF
cdr3_nt: TGTGCCAGCAGCTTAGTAGGGGCTGAAGCTTTCTTT
clone_size: few
j_call: TRBJ1-1
d_call: -
v_call: TRBV11-1

cdr3_aa: CASSPKLPEAFF
cdr3_nt: TGTGCCAGCAGCCCCAAACTTCCTGAAGCTTTCTTT
clone_size: few
j_call: TRBJ1-1
d_call: -
v_call: TRBV7-6

cdr3_aa: CASSESDYQETQYF
cdr3_nt: TGTGCCAGCAGTGAAAGTGACTACCAAGAGACCCAGTACTTC
clone_size: -
j_call: TRBJ2-5
d_call: -
v_call: TRBV6-1

cdr3_aa: CASSYVPGSQETQYF
cdr3_nt: TGTGCCAGCAGTTACGTACCCGGATCTCAAGAGACCCAGTACTTC
clone_size: -
j_call: TRBJ2-5
d_call: -
v_call: TRBV6-6

cdr3_aa: CATRGGGQPQHF
cdr3_nt: TGTGCCACCAGGGGCGGTGGGCAGCCCCAGCATTTT
clone_size: -
j_call: TRBJ1-5
d_call: -
v_call: TRBV19

cdr3_aa: CASSSTGALDYGYTF
cdr3_nt: TGTGCCAGCAGCTCGACAGGGGCTCTCGACTATGGCTACACCTTC
clone_size: -
j_call: TRBJ1-2
d_call: TRBD1
v_call: TRBV11-2

cdr3_aa: CASSSGTSGAVDTQYF
cdr3_nt: TGTGCCAGCAGCAGCGGGACTAGCGGGGCGGTAGATACGCAGTATTTT
clone_size: -
j_call: TRBJ2-3
d_call: TRBD2
v_call: TRBV9